Listed below are T cell receptor beta chains from one sample, sequenced in a study of blood T cell repertoires in COVID-19. Assay: immunoSEQ multiplex PCR; the TCRdb copy retains only in-frame clones and omits some. Found here are roughly 170,000 clones, approximately 82% of them singletons; the top ten hold under 4.5%. Sequences were obtained from PBMCs or T cells enriched from blood (not recorded which). The origin of the receptors is a woman between 50 and 59 years old who had recovered from COVID-19. Both conserved end residues are part of each CDR3. Each record gives: clone size, J gene, V gene, D gene, CDR3 protein, CDR3 DNA. A D gene is named only where the DNA matches it firmly. The size field is filled for only some rows; it gives once, few, many or a size class.

clone_size: .
j_call: TRBJ2-5
v_call: TRBV5-6
d_call: TRBD2
cdr3_aa: CASSFTGGNQETQYF
cdr3_nt: TGTGCCAGCAGCTTTACGGGGGGTAACCAAGAGACCCAGTACTTC

clone_size: once
j_call: TRBJ2-1
v_call: TRBV9
d_call: TRBD2
cdr3_aa: CASSVAGTSAAEQFF
cdr3_nt: TGTGCCAGCAGCGTGGCCGGGACTAGCGCCGCTGAGCAGTTCTTC

clone_size: .
j_call: TRBJ1-4
v_call: TRBV4-2
d_call: TRBD1
cdr3_aa: CASSQAQGAPEKLFF
cdr3_nt: TGTGCCAGCAGCCAAGCCCAGGGGGCACCTGAAAAACTGTTTTTT

clone_size: .
j_call: TRBJ2-1
v_call: TRBV5-1
d_call: .
cdr3_aa: CASLRQGGEQFF
cdr3_nt: TGCGCCAGCCTAAGACAGGGAGGTGAGCAGTTCTTC

clone_size: .
j_call: TRBJ1-2
v_call: TRBV3-1/TRBV3-2
d_call: .
cdr3_aa: CASSQGRVEGYTF
cdr3_nt: TGTGCCAGCAGCCAAGGGAGGGTGGAAGGCTACACCTTC

clone_size: .
j_call: TRBJ1-4
v_call: TRBV3-1/TRBV3-2
d_call: TRBD1
cdr3_aa: CASSLRTGGAEKLFF
cdr3_nt: TGTGCCAGCAGCCTCAGGACAGGGGGCGCGGAAAAACTGTTTTTT

clone_size: .
j_call: TRBJ2-3
v_call: TRBV28
d_call: TRBD2
cdr3_aa: CASNAGDTDTQYF
cdr3_nt: TGTGCCAGCAACGCGGGGGACACAGATACGCAGTATTTT

clone_size: .
j_call: TRBJ1-2
v_call: TRBV14
d_call: .
cdr3_aa: CASSQVSRTSGGYTF
cdr3_nt: TGTGCCAGCAGCCAAGTCTCGCGAACTTCAGGAGGCTACACCTTC

clone_size: few
j_call: TRBJ1-4
v_call: TRBV7-9
d_call: TRBD1
cdr3_aa: CASSLTGTENEKLFF
cdr3_nt: TGTGCCAGCAGCTTAACCGGGACAGAAAATGAAAAACTGTTTTTT

clone_size: once
j_call: TRBJ1-2
v_call: TRBV12-3/TRBV12-4
d_call: TRBD1
cdr3_aa: CASSAQGRGYTF
cdr3_nt: TGTGCCAGCAGCGCACAGGGGCGCGGCTACACCTTC

clone_size: .
j_call: TRBJ1-2
v_call: TRBV2
d_call: .
cdr3_aa: CASEEAINYGYTF
cdr3_nt: TGTGCCAGCGAGGAGGCGATTAACTATGGCTACACCTTC

clone_size: .
j_call: TRBJ2-1
v_call: TRBV7-9
d_call: TRBD2
cdr3_aa: CASTKAGGRYNEQFF
cdr3_nt: TGTGCCAGCACCAAAGCGGGAGGCCGCTACAATGAGCAGTTCTTC

clone_size: .
j_call: TRBJ1-1
v_call: TRBV30
d_call: .
cdr3_aa: CAWSTYPPRKLNTEAFF
cdr3_nt: TGTGCCTGGAGTACCTACCCCCCAAGAAAGTTGAACACTGAAGCTTTCTTT

clone_size: once
j_call: TRBJ1-3
v_call: TRBV4-3
d_call: .
cdr3_aa: CASSQGTGLSTDLSGNTIYF
cdr3_nt: TGCGCCAGCAGCCAAGGAACAGGGCTGTCTACTGATCTCTCTGGAAACACCATATATTTT

clone_size: once
j_call: TRBJ1-5
v_call: TRBV30
d_call: .
cdr3_aa: CAWSVRGSNQPQHF
cdr3_nt: TGTGCCTGGAGTGTACGGGGTAGCAATCAGCCCCAGCATTTT

clone_size: once
j_call: TRBJ2-3
v_call: TRBV2
d_call: .
cdr3_aa: CASSEARLAGFNTQYF
cdr3_nt: TGTGCCAGCAGTGAAGCGAGGCTAGCTGGGTTCAATACGCAGTATTTT

clone_size: .
j_call: TRBJ1-2
v_call: TRBV14
d_call: TRBD1
cdr3_aa: CASSQVRGQGTRYTF
cdr3_nt: TGTGCCAGCAGCCAAGTCAGGGGACAGGGGACTCGCTACACCTTC

clone_size: few
j_call: TRBJ1-5
v_call: TRBV30
d_call: .
cdr3_aa: CAWSVQGNQPQHF
cdr3_nt: TGTGCCTGGAGTGTACAGGGAAATCAGCCCCAGCATTTT

clone_size: .
j_call: TRBJ1-6
v_call: TRBV7-9
d_call: .
cdr3_aa: CASSLVSGFNSPLHF
cdr3_nt: TGTGCCAGCAGCTTAGTATCAGGTTTTAATTCACCCCTCCACTTT

clone_size: .
j_call: TRBJ1-5
v_call: TRBV3-1/TRBV3-2
d_call: TRBD1
cdr3_aa: CASSQGLGQGRNQPQHF
cdr3_nt: TGTGCCAGCAGCCAAGGATTAGGACAGGGCCGCAATCAGCCCCAGCATTTT

clone_size: .
j_call: TRBJ1-2
v_call: TRBV5-1
d_call: TRBD1
cdr3_aa: CASSLDSGTDYGYTF
cdr3_nt: TGCGCCAGCAGCTTGGACTCCGGGACAGACTATGGCTACACCTTC

clone_size: .
j_call: TRBJ1-6
v_call: TRBV28
d_call: TRBD1
cdr3_aa: CASSSGQGSVSPLHF
cdr3_nt: TGTGCCAGCAGTTCCGGACAGGGCTCGGTCTCACCCCTCCACTTT

clone_size: .
j_call: TRBJ2-1
v_call: TRBV5-4
d_call: TRBD2
cdr3_aa: CASRSLADNEQFF
cdr3_nt: TGTGCCAGCAGGAGCCTAGCGGACAATGAGCAGTTCTTC

clone_size: .
j_call: TRBJ1-1
v_call: TRBV7-9
d_call: .
cdr3_aa: CASSLGVGATEAFF
cdr3_nt: TGTGCCAGCAGCTTAGGTGTGGGGGCGACTGAAGCTTTCTTT

clone_size: .
j_call: TRBJ1-1
v_call: TRBV10-3
d_call: .
cdr3_aa: CAISDVEGIMNTEAFF
cdr3_nt: TGTGCCATCAGTGATGTGGAGGGAATAATGAACACTGAAGCTTTCTTT

clone_size: .
j_call: TRBJ2-2
v_call: TRBV19
d_call: TRBD2
cdr3_aa: CASRGPGRGPTGELFF
cdr3_nt: TGTGCCAGTAGGGGTCCCGGGAGGGGTCCGACCGGGGAGCTGTTTTTT

clone_size: .
j_call: TRBJ2-3
v_call: TRBV29-1
d_call: .
cdr3_aa: CSVVGGGRDTQYF
cdr3_nt: TGCAGCGTTGTGGGGGGGGGCCGAGATACGCAGTATTTT

clone_size: .
j_call: TRBJ2-2
v_call: TRBV20-1
d_call: .
cdr3_aa: CSARVGGELFF
cdr3_nt: TGCAGTGCTAGAGTCGGTGGGGAGCTGTTTTTT

clone_size: .
j_call: TRBJ1-5
v_call: TRBV19
d_call: .
cdr3_aa: CASKGQGIRVDQPQHF
cdr3_nt: TGTGCCAGTAAAGGGCAGGGGATTCGAGTAGATCAGCCCCAGCATTTT

clone_size: .
j_call: TRBJ2-3
v_call: TRBV7-8
d_call: .
cdr3_aa: CAASSIETDTQYF
cdr3_nt: TGTGCCGCGAGTTCAATTGAAACAGATACGCAGTATTTT

clone_size: .
j_call: TRBJ1-2
v_call: TRBV6-5
d_call: TRBD1
cdr3_aa: CASRIFRDRGPGYTF
cdr3_nt: TGTGCCAGCAGAATTTTCCGGGACAGGGGGCCTGGCTACACCTTC

clone_size: .
j_call: TRBJ2-2
v_call: TRBV10-3
d_call: TRBD2
cdr3_aa: CAISELPTSRNTGELFF
cdr3_nt: TGTGCCATCAGTGAACTACCGACTAGCAGGAACACCGGGGAGCTGTTTTTT

clone_size: once
j_call: TRBJ1-1
v_call: TRBV5-1
d_call: TRBD1
cdr3_aa: CASSPGQGYTEAFF
cdr3_nt: TGCGCCAGCAGCCCGGGACAGGGGTACACTGAAGCTTTCTTT

clone_size: .
j_call: TRBJ1-2
v_call: TRBV7-2
d_call: .
cdr3_aa: CASSLGRDYYGYTF
cdr3_nt: TGTGCCAGCAGCTTAGGGAGGGACTACTATGGCTACACCTTC

clone_size: .
j_call: TRBJ1-1
v_call: TRBV2
d_call: .
cdr3_aa: CASRKGILTEAFF
cdr3_nt: TGTGCCAGCAGAAAGGGGATCCTAACTGAAGCTTTCTTT

clone_size: few
j_call: TRBJ1-1
v_call: TRBV5-5
d_call: .
cdr3_aa: CASSLGPKGDTEAFF
cdr3_nt: TGTGCCAGCAGCTTGGGTCCTAAAGGGGACACTGAAGCTTTCTTT

clone_size: .
j_call: TRBJ1-4
v_call: TRBV5-1
d_call: .
cdr3_aa: CASSVQGGGYEKLFF
cdr3_nt: TGCGCCAGCAGCGTCCAGGGAGGGGGTTATGAAAAACTGTTTTTT

clone_size: .
j_call: TRBJ1-1
v_call: TRBV19
d_call: .
cdr3_aa: CASSVNTEAFF
cdr3_nt: TGTGCCAGTTCAGTGAACACTGAAGCTTTCTTT

clone_size: .
j_call: TRBJ2-1
v_call: TRBV9
d_call: .
cdr3_aa: CASSAGNQVVEQFF
cdr3_nt: TGTGCCAGCAGCGCGGGGAATCAGGTCGTTGAGCAGTTCTTC

clone_size: .
j_call: TRBJ1-1
v_call: TRBV12-3/TRBV12-4
d_call: .
cdr3_aa: CASSSRLEAFF
cdr3_nt: TGTGCCAGCAGTTCCCGACTTGAAGCTTTCTTT

clone_size: .
j_call: TRBJ1-2
v_call: TRBV6-5
d_call: TRBD1
cdr3_aa: CASSGTATNYGYTF
cdr3_nt: TGTGCCAGCAGCGGGACAGCCACCAACTATGGCTACACCTTC

clone_size: .
j_call: TRBJ1-3
v_call: TRBV19
d_call: .
cdr3_aa: CASTIGRGPGNTIYF
cdr3_nt: TGTGCCAGTACCATTGGCAGGGGCCCTGGAAACACCATATATTTT

clone_size: .
j_call: TRBJ2-1
v_call: TRBV29-1
d_call: .
cdr3_aa: CSVESWSVYNEQFF
cdr3_nt: TGCAGCGTTGAAAGCTGGTCGGTCTACAATGAGCAGTTCTTC

clone_size: .
j_call: TRBJ2-5
v_call: TRBV28
d_call: TRBD2
cdr3_aa: CASSVSGGRETQYF
cdr3_nt: TGTGCCAGCAGCGTTAGCGGGGGGAGGGAGACCCAGTACTTC

clone_size: .
j_call: TRBJ1-1
v_call: TRBV30
d_call: .
cdr3_aa: CAWSVLAWNTEAFF
cdr3_nt: TGTGCCTGGAGTGTACTCGCTTGGAACACTGAAGCTTTCTTT

clone_size: .
j_call: TRBJ1-6
v_call: TRBV30
d_call: .
cdr3_aa: CAWSEQGRSPLHF
cdr3_nt: TGTGCCTGGAGTGAGCAGGGGCGGTCACCCCTCCACTTT

clone_size: .
j_call: TRBJ1-2
v_call: TRBV7-2
d_call: TRBD1
cdr3_aa: CASSRQGELNYGYTF
cdr3_nt: TGTGCCAGCAGCCGGCAGGGGGAGCTTAACTATGGCTACACCTTC

clone_size: once
j_call: TRBJ2-3
v_call: TRBV7-2
d_call: TRBD1
cdr3_aa: CASSRNRGDTQYF
cdr3_nt: TGTGCCAGCAGCCGAAACAGGGGAGATACGCAGTATTTT

clone_size: .
j_call: TRBJ2-5
v_call: TRBV7-2
d_call: TRBD1
cdr3_aa: CASIRDRSYQETQYF
cdr3_nt: TGTGCCAGCATCAGGGACAGGTCGTACCAAGAGACCCAGTACTTC

clone_size: .
j_call: TRBJ1-2
v_call: TRBV11-2
d_call: .
cdr3_aa: CASRAWPGGHGYTF
cdr3_nt: TGTGCCAGTAGGGCGTGGCCGGGGGGCCATGGCTACACCTTC

clone_size: .
j_call: TRBJ1-2
v_call: TRBV7-9
d_call: .
cdr3_aa: CASSLEAGGNYGYTF
cdr3_nt: TGTGCCAGCAGCTTAGAGGCTGGGGGCAACTATGGCTACACCTTC